This T cell receptor (beta chain) was sequenced for a study of monozygotic twins with inflammatory bowel disease. The CDR3 length is 13 residues. CDR1 SQVTM and CDR2 ANQGSEA come from the germline V gene. Following a re-call of the 5' RACE reads, TCRdb has one entry per CDR3 protein and lacks DNA. Recorded for this sample: 400,000 or so distinct CDR3 sequences. The chain employs TRBV29-1 and TRBJ2-7; TCRdb proposes TRBD2, but this gene call is untestable without DNA. Specimen: blood. This receptor was obtained from a human donor with ulcerative colitis or Crohn's disease, or a healthy co-twin of an affected twin (not recorded which). The CDR3: CSVERGRPGEQYF.